This TCR beta chain was profiled in a study of blood T cell repertoires in COVID-19 (dated by TCRdb to 2020 to 2021). General notes on the study: Collaborator samples came from the United States, Italy and Spain and covered acute and convalescent phases of COVID-19. The sample metadata nearly always contained a de-identified subject ID, COVID-19 status, age in years and sex. Where available, HLA class I and class II types were obtained from metadata supplied by the sample provider rather than from assay-based typing. Samples came from the ongoing ImmuneRACE study (first 160 participants) plus 1,254 subjects from 6 global collaborators. The prospective study material was composed of cDNA or gDNA derived from T cells, B-cell-depleted T cells, or PBMCs. Subjects who had been exposed to COVID-19, were actively infected with it, or had recovered from it provided the deeply sampled blood TCRbeta repertoires that made up the dataset. A freely available public database, intended as a resource for researchers studying the immune response to SARS-CoV-2, is where the repertoires were released. The full study reports these points: The amount of clinical and demographic metadata varied by source and participant and was provided uncurated.

For this clone: Its antigen has not been determined. Qualities for individual bases were not recorded, and no much larger clone is one base off.

The collaborating institutions used their own protocols to collect whole blood in K2EDTA tubes. For TCRbeta analysis, collaborators shipped samples in one of three forms: frozen whole blood, isolated PBMCs, or DNA extracted from either of those sample types. Via the germline V gene (reference sequence), CDR1 is SEHNR and CDR2 FQNEAQ. The germline ends are 17 bases apart after V is trimmed by 9 bases and J by 6 bases. The CDR3 starts with the cysteine, ends with the phenylalanine, and has 14 residues. Just the 42-base CDR3 DNA is kept, in frame starting at base 1. The immunoSEQ Assay, a bias-controlled multiplex PCR, was used to amplify TCRbeta CDR3 regions from genomic DNA. From the authors' description of their analysis: Within the assay, amplification of reference gene primers was used to estimate how many nucleated cells each sample contained. To quantify the absolute abundance of each unique TCRbeta CDR3 rearrangement, sequence reads were collapsed and filtered. For each sample, productive Simpson clonality was calculated by taking the square root of Simpson's diversity index across productive rearrangements. The table comes from immuneACCESS by way of TCRdb, which keeps in-frame sequences with V and J called. Part of the clones is missing from these tables; in studies checked, under half for an unresolved V gene and the rest for unknown reasons. V, J and clone size are those of that table, while D and trimming were read from the DNA. This sample gives about 190,000 clones in total; about 90% of them show up just once. The top ten clonotypes cover around 0.63% of the sample.

Sample: peripheral blood. This receptor was taken from a man between 45 and 60 years old with acute or convalescent COVID-19. This receptor chain uses TRBV7-9 and TRBJ1-4; TRBD1 is a possible D gene, resting on 5 matching bases. CDR3 reads: CASSRDRPDEKLFF. The base sequence is TGTGCCAGTTCGCGGGACCGTCCGGATGAAAAACTGTTTTTT.